This T cell receptor beta chain was found in a study of control samples from healthy donors and cancer patients. This clone was seen only once. Method: immunoSEQ multiplex PCR; TCRdb's copy keeps in-frame clones and lacks some. The data contain some 98,000 clones, less than 85% of them singletons. Sequences were obtained from PBMCs. This TCR derives from a man between 65 and 85 years old with lung cancer.

The CDR3 DNA is TGTGCCAGTACAGGGTATAGCAATCAGCCCCAGCATTTT. As protein: CASTGYSNQPQHF. J is TRBJ1-5 and V is TRBV19, with TRBD1 as a possible D gene (5 bases). The CDR3 has 13 residues. Germline V gene data show CDR1 as LNHDA and CDR2 as SQIVND (reference sequence). V dropped 7 bases and J dropped 0 bases, with 7 bases sitting between them.